The 12 T cell receptor beta chains reported below all come from one sample, sequenced in a study of T cell clonotyping in hematopoietic cell transplantation. Only in-frame clones appear in the TCRdb table, and some are missing; sequencing was by immunoSEQ multiplex PCR. The sample shows just under 20,000 clones, roughly 80% of them seen only once. The specimen sequenced was peripheral blood mononuclear cells. Receptors originate from a man aged 55 to 70 in good health. Some clones in this sample may be carry-over from other donors' samples.

J is TRBJ2-7 and V is TRBV28, with D perhaps being TRBD1 or TRBD2 (5 bases each). CDR1 and CDR2 (germline): MDHEN, SYDVKM. The CDR3 is 14 residues long. V lost 3 bases and J lost 0, with 9 bases in between. The CDR3, as DNA: TGTGCCAGCAGTTTCTGGGGGTCCTCCTACGAGCAGTACTTC. Its protein product is CASSFWGSSYEQYF.

The chain has TRBV5-6 and TRBJ2-3, with D uncertain. The CDR3 runs 17 residues. Trimming removed 1 base from V and 2 bases from J, with 17 bases in between. In germline, CDR1 is SGHDT, CDR2 YYEEEE. The CDR3 nucleotides read TGTGCCAGCAGCTTGTTCGCCAGACATCCCATCACAGATACGCAGTATTTT. This sequence encodes CASSLFARHPITDTQYF.

V is TRBV7-9 and J is TRBJ2-7; 7 bases fit TRBD2. This CDR3 has 16 amino acids. With 6 bases clipped from V and 8 bases from J, the junction kept 19 bases outside the gene matches. The germline gives CDR1 SEHNR, CDR2 FQNEAQ (reference sequence). In nucleotides, the CDR3 is TGTGCCAGCAGTCGCATCAAGCGGGATGAAGTTTGGAAGCAGTACTTC. Protein product: CASSRIKRDEVWKQYF. Using reference TRBV7-9 and TRBJ2-7 for the parts outside the CDR3, the full variable domain is DTGVSQNPRHKITKRGQNVTFRCDPISEHNRLYWYRQTLGQGPEFLTYFQNEAQLEKSRLLSDRFSAERPKGSFSTLEIQRTEQGDSAMYLCASSRIKRDEVWKQYFGPGTRLTVT.

The sample holds a few counts of this clone. The chain recombines TRBV6-1 with TRBJ2-3; 9 bases agree with TRBD1. V trimming: 1 base; J trimming: 4 bases; junction bases outside the gene matches: 0. Germline CDR1 and CDR2: MNHNS and SASEGT. This CDR3 comprises 14 residues. The CDR3 is CASSEGQGADTQYF. DNA of the CDR3: TGTGCCAGCAGTGAAGGACAGGGGGCAGATACGCAGTATTTT.

The chain combines TRBV6-5 with TRBJ2-5; 9 bases are shared with TRBD2. The germline gives CDR1 MNHEY, CDR2 SVGAGI. V trimming: 2 bases; J trimming: 4 bases; junction bases outside the gene matches: 2. This CDR3 has 14 residues. CDR3 DNA sequence: TGTGCCAGCAGTTACAGCGGGGGGCCAGAGACCCAGTACTTC. Translating it yields CASSYSGGPETQYF.

This clone turned up a few times. The V call is TRBV18, the J call TRBJ2-7, with D hard to call. Germline CDR1 is KGHSH and CDR2 is LQKENI. V was shortened by 2 bases and J by 3 bases, with 5 bases between the two germline ends. The CDR3 consists of 12 residues. The CDR3 reads CASSPESYEQYF. CDR3 in DNA: TGTGCCAGCTCACCAGAAAGCTACGAGCAGTACTTC. Complete variable domain (other parts from reference TRBV18 and TRBJ2-7): NAGVMQNPRHLVRRRGQEARLRCSPMKGHSHVYWYRQLPEEGLKFMVYLQKENIIDESGMPKERFSAEFPKEGPSILRIQQVVRGDSAAYFCASSPESYEQYFGPGTRLTVT.

This clone showed up just a few times. The genes are TRBV19 and TRBJ1-5; no reliable D call. In germline, CDR1 is LNHDA, CDR2 SQIVND (reference sequence). This CDR3 has 13 residues. Trimming stripped 6 bases from V and 4 bases from J, with 10 bases between. The DNA for the CDR3 is TGTGCCAGTAGCATGGCAGTAAATCAGCCCCAGCATTTT. It is translated as CASSMAVNQPQHF.

This clone was seen only a few times. The V call is TRBV18, the J call TRBJ1-3; D is possibly TRBD1 (5 bases). The CDR3 covers 15 residues. Trimming took off 5 bases at V and 2 bases at J, with 13 bases between the two ends. Germline lookup yields CDR1 KGHSH and CDR2 LQKENI. The CDR3 protein is CASSILQVTGNTIYF. For the CDR3, the DNA is TGTGCCAGCTCAATCCTACAGGTTACTGGAAACACCATATATTTT. Variable domain in full (rest from reference TRBV18 and TRBJ1-3): NAGVMQNPRHLVRRRGQEARLRCSPMKGHSHVYWYRQLPEEGLKFMVYLQKENIIDESGMPKERFSAEFPKEGPSILRIQQVVRGDSAAYFCASSILQVTGNTIYFGEGSWLTVV.

V and J are TRBV4-1 and TRBJ1-5; D is unresolved. This CDR3 is built from 15 residues. CDR1 and CDR2 (germline): MGHRA, YSYEKL. Trimming removed 0 bases at V and 7 bases at J, with 13 bases between. The CDR3 here is CASSQDLTGYQPQHF. As DNA, the CDR3 is TGCGCCAGCAGCCAAGATCTGACGGGGTACCAGCCCCAGCATTTT.

This chain uses TRBV7-6 with TRBJ1-1; tentatively, D is TRBD1 (5 bases). With 5 bases removed from V and 5 bases from J, the gap between germline ends came to 12 bases. The CDR3 consists of 13 residues. The germline V gene has CDR1 SGHVS and CDR2 FNYEAQ. CDR3 sequence (DNA): TGTGCCAGCAGCGCCCCGGGGGGGACTGAAGCTTTCTTT. Its translation is CASSAPGGTEAFF.

The rearrangement joins TRBV7-2 to TRBJ2-3; no firm D call. This CDR3 is 15 amino acids long. Trimming took 5 bases from V and 0 from J, leaving 12 bases between them. CDR1 and CDR2 from the germline V gene are SGHTA and FQGNSA. The CDR3 protein is CASSLEVASTDTQYF. The CDR3 region has the DNA TGTGCCAGCAGCCTAGAGGTAGCCAGCACAGATACGCAGTATTTT. Looking up the rest from reference TRBV7-2 and TRBJ2-3 gives the full variable domain: GAGVSQSPSNKVTEKGKDVELRCDPISGHTALYWYRQSLGQGLEFLIYFQGNSAPDKSGLPSDRFSAERTGGSVSTLTIQRTQQEDSAVYLCASSLEVASTDTQYFGPGTRLTVL.

This clone showed up just a few times. The rearrangement joins TRBV12-5 to TRBJ1-3; D unresolved. The CDR3 sequence is 15 residues long. Trimming pared 6 bases from V and 0 bases from J, leaving 12 bases between. Germline-derived CDR1 and CDR2 are LGHNT and FRNRAP. CDR3 loop: CASGFPLLSGNTIYF. CDR3 in DNA: TGTGCTAGTGGCTTTCCCCTACTCTCTGGAAACACCATATATTTT.